What follows are 22 T cell receptor beta chains derived from one specimen sequenced in a study. TCRdb redid the calling of the 5' RACE reads with MiXCR, one entry per CDR3 protein. The table records 25,000 to 40,000 distinct CDR3 sequences, roughly 25% of them present only once. Specimen: memory CD4+ T cells sorted from blood. Subset in this sample: memory CD4+ T cells, CD4+CD45RO+CD25-. The receptors here all came from a female donor with breast cancer.

The chain couples TRBV4-1 to TRBJ2-7; D might be TRBD1 or TRBD2, each matching 5 bases. Trimming removed 3 bases at V and 0 bases at J, with 12 bases between. This CDR3 has 15 residues. Germline V lookup: CDR1 MGHRA, CDR2 YSYEKL. The CDR3 here is CASSQATGTSYEQYF. In DNA, the CDR3 is TGCGCCAGCAGCCAGGCTACCGGGACCTCCTACGAGCAGTACTTC.

V usage is TRBV6-2 or TRBV6-3 and J usage is TRBJ2-1; 10 positions match TRBD2. The CDR3 consists of 15 residues. Germline V gene data show CDR1 as MNHEY and CDR2 as SVGEGT. Germline trimming cut 5 bases from V and 9 bases from J; bases unmatched to any gene: 10. The CDR3 loop reads CASSIRASGSAEQFF. The CDR3 region has the DNA TGTGCCAGCAGTATAAGGGCTAGCGGGAGCGCTGAGCAGTTCTTC.

This clonotype was seen only a few times. The V gene is TRBV24-1, the J gene TRBJ2-1, with 9 positions matching TRBD2. The CDR3 has 13 residues. The J segment lost 5 bases and the V segment lost 7 bases, leaving 2 bases of the junction unmatched. The germline gives CDR1 KGHDR, CDR2 SFDVKD. CDR3 bases: TGTGCCACCAGGGCTAGCGGGAACAATGAGCAGTTCTTC. Translation: CATRASGNNEQFF.

The V gene is TRBV27, the J gene TRBJ2-6; 9 nucleotides match TRBD1. Per germline, CDR1 MNHEY and CDR2 SMNVEV (reference sequence). CDR3 length equals 19 residues. J was trimmed by 1 base and V by 1 base; bases with no gene match: 8. The CDR3 DNA reads TGTGCCAGCAGTTTATTGGGACAGGGAACAGGGTCTGGGGCCAACGTCCTGACTTTC. Its protein is CASSLLGQGTGSGANVLTF. Combining the CDR3 with reference TRBV27 and TRBJ2-6 gives the whole variable domain EAQVTQNPRYLITVTGKKLTVTCSQNMNHEYMSWYRQDPGLGLRQIYYSMNVEVTDKGDVPEGYKVSRKEKRNFPLILESPSPNQTSLYFCASSLLGQGTGSGANVLTFGAGSRLTVL.

This clonotype was counted at least ten times. The chain joins TRBV29-1 to TRBJ2-1; D ambiguous. The CDR3 runs 16 residues. Germline V gene sequence: CDR1 SQVTM, CDR2 ANQGSEA. Trimming stripped 6 bases from V and 0 bases from J, with 18 bases between. The CDR3 is CSVRGYRGPSYNEQFF. The CDR3 coding sequence is TGCAGCGTCCGAGGCTACAGAGGTCCCTCCTACAATGAGCAGTTCTTC.

The chain uses TRBV2 and TRBJ1-4; 10 positions agree with TRBD1. V shed 5 bases, J shed 12 bases, and the junction held 12 bases outside the gene matches. This CDR3 region has 15 residues. Germline V gene data show CDR1 as SNHLY and CDR2 as FYNNEI. The CDR3 reads CASSYSGTGDSELFF. DNA for the CDR3: TGTGCCAGCAGTTACTCCGGGACAGGGGACAGCGAACTGTTTTTT.

This clonotype showed up many times. The chain uses TRBV5-1 and TRBJ2-5; 11 nucleotides align to TRBD1. Germline V gene sequence: CDR1 SGHRS, CDR2 YFSETQ. This CDR3 contains 15 residues. J gave up 3 bases and V 6 bases, and 7 bases lay outside the gene matches. CDR3 in amino acids: CASTRTGGREETQYF. CDR3 bases: TGCGCCAGCACCCGGACAGGGGGCCGGGAAGAGACCCAGTACTTC.

A few counts support this clonotype. The CDR3 nucleotides are TGTGCCAGCAGCACCGACAGGTCCTCCTACGAGCAGTACTTC. Its protein product is CASSTDRSSYEQYF. The chain carries TRBV12-3 or TRBV12-4 and TRBJ2-7; D perhaps matches TRBD1 (6 bases). Deletions cut 6 bases from V and 0 bases from J, with 12 bases between. The CDR3 is 14 residues long.

There are a few counts of this clonotype. The CDR3 reads CASSISIQETQYF. In nucleotides, the CDR3 is TGCGCCAGCAGCATCTCCATCCAAGAGACCCAGTACTTC. The rearrangement uses TRBV4-1 and TRBJ2-5; D gene unclear. CDR3 length: 13 amino acids. Germline CDR1 MGHRA, CDR2 YSYEKL. V was pared by 5 bases and J by 1 base, with 8 bases between.

This clonotype was seen many times. The gene calls are TRBV24-1 and TRBJ2-7; a possible D gene is TRBD2 (5 bases). Looked up from germline, CDR1 is KGHDR and CDR2 is SFDVKD. The CDR3 spans 13 residues. V dropped 3 bases and J dropped 4 bases, with 9 bases sitting between them. Here the CDR3 reads CATSDEGGYEQYF. For the CDR3, the DNA is TGTGCCACCAGTGATGAGGGCGGGTACGAGCAGTACTTC.

The sample holds a few counts of this clonotype. The chain has TRBV29-1 and TRBJ2-3; D possibly corresponds to TRBD2 (5 bases). The CDR3 has 14 amino acids. V shed 3 bases and J shed 0 bases, with 10 bases lying between them. The germline gives CDR1 SQVTM, CDR2 ANQGSEA. The DNA for the CDR3 is TGCAGCGTTGATGCGGGCGCTAGCACAGATACGCAGTATTTT. This encodes CSVDAGASTDTQYF.

V gene TRBV7-3 combines with J gene TRBJ2-3, with D possibly called TRBD1 or TRBD2 (6 bases each). Germline V gives CDR1 SGHTA, CDR2 FQGTGA. The CDR3 is 15 residues long. The V gene lost 5 bases and the J gene lost 3 bases, with 15 bases spanning the gap. The DNA for the CDR3 is TGTGCCAGCAGCGCTGTGGGGGGCGCTACAGATACGCAGTATTTT. This sequence encodes CASSAVGGATDTQYF.

This clonotype was seen a few times. The genes are TRBV10-3 and TRBJ2-1, with D perhaps TRBD2 (6 bases). This CDR3 region has 14 residues. Germline values: CDR1 ENHRY, CDR2 SYGVKD. The V and J ends lost 10 bases and 9 bases respectively, with 22 bases between them. CDR3 sequence: CATNWEEGVGEQFF. As DNA, the CDR3 is TGTGCCACCAATTGGGAGGAGGGAGTCGGTGAGCAGTTCTTC.

J is TRBJ1-4 and V is TRBV20-1; 10 bases are shared with TRBD1. With V trimmed by 3 bases and J by 7 bases, 17 bases remained unmatched. The germline gives CDR1 DFQATT, CDR2 SNEGSKA (reference sequence). This CDR3 has 18 residues. The CDR3 DNA reads as TGCAGTGCTAGTCCCCCGGGACAGGGGAGGTTGAGTAGTGAAAAACTGTTTTTT. Its protein product is CSASPPGQGRLSSEKLFF.

This clonotype was counted a few times. This chain joins TRBV27 and TRBJ2-1; D perhaps matches TRBD2 (5 bases). Trimming took 5 bases from V and 1 from J, leaving 18 bases between them. Looked up from germline, CDR1 is MNHEY and CDR2 is SMNVEV (reference sequence). CDR3 length: 17 residues. CDR3 residues: CASSPPSGSRSYNEQFF. The CDR3 bases are TGTGCCAGCAGTCCACCCTCTGGGAGTCGGTCCTACAATGAGCAGTTCTTC.

This clonotype has only a few counts. The chain carries TRBV6-1 and TRBJ2-2; D could derive from TRBD1 or TRBD2 (5 bases each). The CDR3 spans 15 residues. The germline CDR1 and CDR2 sequences are MNHNS and SASEGT. The V end was cut by 1 base, the J end by 6 bases, with 12 bases between. This chain's CDR3 is CASSEELLGAGELFF. DNA for the CDR3: TGTGCCAGCAGTGAAGAGTTACTAGGGGCCGGGGAGCTGTTTTTT.

This clonotype occurred a few times. The chain has TRBV5-1 and TRBJ2-1, with D perhaps matching TRBD1 (5 bases). The CDR3 runs to 14 residues. Trimming left V 0 bases short and J 8 bases short, with 12 bases between. CDR1 is SGHRS and CDR2 is YFSETQ in the germline V gene. This chain's CDR3 is CASSLVLEGDEQFF. For the CDR3, the DNA is TGCGCCAGCAGCTTGGTTCTAGAAGGGGATGAGCAGTTCTTC.

As to this clonotype: Sequence at one end of the junction differs from germline and may be a read error. The CDR3 reads CATSDLRNTEVFF. The CDR3 DNA follows: TGTGCCACCAGTGATTTGCGGAACACTGAAGTTTTCTTT. The chain couples TRBV24-1 to TRBJ1-1; no definite D call. Germline assignment: CDR1 KGHDR and CDR2 SFDVKD. The CDR3 length is 13 residues.

This chain links TRBV7-2 with TRBJ2-7; D gene uncertain. Germline CDR1 reads SGHTA; CDR2 reads FQGNSA. The CDR3 consists of 12 residues. Trimming left V 5 bases short and J 0 bases short, with 5 bases between. The CDR3, as DNA: TGTGCCAGCAGCGCTACCTCCTACGAGCAGTACTTC. Amino acids: CASSATSYEQYF.

This sequence joins TRBV9 and TRBJ2-1; 10 bases match TRBD2. The CDR3 is made up of 16 amino acids. Per germline, CDR1 SGDLS and CDR2 YYNGEE. The trim removed 0 bases at V and 5 bases at J, leaving 5 bases unmatched. CDR3 coding DNA: TGTGCCAGCAGCGTAGGTAGCGGGGGGACCAACAATGAGCAGTTCTTC. Its protein product is CASSVGSGGTNNEQFF.

This chain joins TRBV28 and TRBJ1-1; 7 bases match TRBD1. J was trimmed by 1 base and V by 5 bases; bases with no gene match: 4. Germline CDR1 and CDR2: MDHEN and SYDVKM. This CDR3 spans 14 amino acids. CDR3 sequence: CASSRRQGNTEAFF. The CDR3 DNA sequence: TGTGCCAGCAGTCGCAGACAGGGGAACACTGAAGCTTTCTTT.

Comments on this clonotype: One junction end does not reproduce the germline sequence, and a read error may be involved. The chain combines TRBV4-2 with TRBJ1-2; D is uncertain. CDR1 and CDR2 (germline): LGHNA, YNFKEQ. This CDR3 region has 16 residues. The CDR3, as DNA: TGTGCCAGCGGCCAAGATAGGTCGGGAGTGCACTATGGCTACACCTTC. Translated: CASGQDRSGVHYGYTF.